Detailed here is one T cell receptor beta chain. No cognate antigen has been identified for it. No base qualities exist here, and no much larger clone lies one base off it. The sample is drawn from a study of blood T cell repertoires in COVID-19 (TCRdb year 2020). Describing the broader study: Collaborator samples came from the United States, Italy and Spain and covered acute and convalescent phases of COVID-19. The prospective study material was composed of cDNA or gDNA derived from T cells, B-cell-depleted T cells, or PBMCs. The dataset comprised deeply sampled blood TCRbeta repertoires from subjects exposed to, actively infected with, or recovered from COVID-19. The repertoires were released in a freely available public database intended as a resource for research on the immune response to SARS-CoV-2. Samples were obtained from the ongoing ImmuneRACE study (first 160 participants) and from over 1,000 subjects provided by 6 global collaborators. The sample metadata nearly always contained a de-identified subject ID, COVID-19 status, age in years and sex. Where HLA class I and class II types were available, the types were taken from metadata supplied by the sample provider, not from assay-based typing. The paper's findings and limits, for the study overall: Clinical and demographic metadata were provided uncurated, with the amount varying by source and participant.

V lost 5 bases and J lost 7 bases; the stretch between them is 14 bases long. Spanning cysteine to phenylalanine, the CDR3 consists of 14 amino acids. Only the CDR3 DNA stays, 42 bases, in frame from base 1. The germline V gene (reference sequence) specifies SGHAT as CDR1 and FQDESV as CDR2. The immunoSEQ Assay, a bias-controlled multiplex PCR, was used to amplify TCRbeta CDR3 regions from genomic DNA. From the authors' description of their analysis: The number of nucleated cells in each sample was estimated from the amplification of reference gene primers within the assay. Sequence reads were collapsed and filtered to measure the absolute abundance of every unique TCRbeta CDR3 rearrangement. For each sample, productive Simpson clonality was calculated as the square root of Simpson's diversity index across productive rearrangements. In its TCRdb copy, this immuneACCESS table keeps in-frame sequences only and misses some clones. Where compared with another copy, unresolved V genes explain less than half of these, and the others have no known cause. D and trimming come from the DNA, and the V and J calls and clone size come from that table. The sample data list about 120,000 clones, and over 75% of these were observed just once. 6.6% of the sample is in the top ten clones.

Whole blood was collected in K2EDTA tubes by collaborating institutions according to the institutions' own protocols. For TCRbeta analysis, collaborators shipped samples in one of three forms: frozen whole blood, isolated PBMCs, or DNA extracted from either of those sample types. The clonotype originates from an elderly man with active or convalescent COVID-19. Input material: peripheral blood. The V and J segments used are TRBV11-1 and TRBJ1-4, and perhaps TRBD1 as D gene, on 5 matching bases. The DNA is TGTGCCAGCAGCCCTCGCCAGGGCGGTGAAAAACTGTTTTTT. This translates into CASSPRQGGEKLFF.